The 5 T cell receptor beta chains below all came from one sample that was sequenced in a study of cytomegalovirus exposure and HLA in healthy donors. Primers for the PCR totalled 60 Vbeta and 13 Jbeta. Libraries were prepared by immunoSEQ multiplex PCR; TCRdb keeps only in-frame clonotypes and omits some of them. This table holds 140,000 or so clones, 75% to 80% found once. The sequenced material came from PBMCs. These receptors all come from a woman in her twenties or thirties in good health and CMV-seronegative.

V gene TRBV6-1 combines with J gene TRBJ1-4; 8 bases line up with TRBD1. Germline CDR1 reads MNHNS; CDR2 reads SASEGT. Trimming cost V 3 bases and J 4 bases; bases outside gene matches: 4. CDR3 length: 15 residues. The CDR3 protein is CASSDPRGLNEKLFF. CDR3 nucleotides: TGTGCCAGCAGTGATCCCAGGGGGCTTAATGAAAAACTGTTTTTT.

This chain uses TRBV10-1 with TRBJ2-4, with a weak D call TRBD2 (7 bases). The V end lost 0 bases, the J end lost 9 bases, and 15 bases lay between the germline ends. The CDR3 is 15 amino acids. Germline V lookup: CDR1 WNHNN, CDR2 SYGVQD (reference sequence). In DNA form, the CDR3 reads TGCGCCAGCAGTGAGTCGAGAGGACTAGGGGGCATTCAGTACTTC. This gives the protein CASSESRGLGGIQYF.

The chain recombines TRBV28 with TRBJ1-1; no clear D gene. In germline, CDR1 is MDHEN, CDR2 SYDVKM. The CDR3 has 12 residues. V lost 2 bases, J lost 2 bases, and 3 bases lay in between. The CDR3 DNA reads TGTGCCAGCAGTTTACCTAACACTGAAGCTTTCTTT. The encoded protein is CASSLPNTEAFF.

The rearrangement joins TRBV29-1 to TRBJ2-2, with 8 bases identical to TRBD1. With V trimmed by 2 bases and J by 4 bases, 3 bases remained unmatched. The CDR3 is made up of 14 amino acids. CDR1 SQVTM and CDR2 ANQGSEA come from the germline V gene. As DNA, the CDR3 is TGCAGCGTTGAAACAGGGGGTGTCACCGGGGAGCTGTTTTTT. It encodes CSVETGGVTGELFF.

This clone was detected only a few times. The rearrangement joins TRBV27 to TRBJ1-2; 7 bases are shared with TRBD1. The CDR3 runs to 13 residues. In germline, CDR1 is MNHEY, CDR2 SMNVEV (reference sequence). V dropped 4 bases and J dropped 7; count of bases not matched to a gene: 6. CDR3 residues: CASSSSGGFGYTF. The CDR3 region has the DNA TGTGCCAGCAGTTCCTCAGGGGGATTTGGCTACACCTTC.